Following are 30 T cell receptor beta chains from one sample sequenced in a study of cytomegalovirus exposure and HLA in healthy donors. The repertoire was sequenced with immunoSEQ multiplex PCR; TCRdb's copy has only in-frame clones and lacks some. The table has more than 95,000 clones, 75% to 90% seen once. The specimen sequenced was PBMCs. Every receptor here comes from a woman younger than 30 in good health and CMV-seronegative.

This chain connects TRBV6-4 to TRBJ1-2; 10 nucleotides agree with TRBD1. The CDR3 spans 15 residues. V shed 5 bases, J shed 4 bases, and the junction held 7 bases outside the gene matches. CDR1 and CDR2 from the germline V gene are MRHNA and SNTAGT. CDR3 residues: CASSSRGQGSYGYTF. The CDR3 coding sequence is TGTGCCAGCAGTTCTAGGGGACAGGGGAGCTATGGCTACACCTTC.

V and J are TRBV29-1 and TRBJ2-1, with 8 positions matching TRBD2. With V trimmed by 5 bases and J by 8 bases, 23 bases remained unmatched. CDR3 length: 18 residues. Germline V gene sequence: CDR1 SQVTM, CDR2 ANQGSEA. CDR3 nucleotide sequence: TGCAGCGTTTATTTCAATCCGGCGGGAGGAATGTTATCCTATGAGCAGTTCTTC. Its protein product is CSVYFNPAGGMLSYEQFF.

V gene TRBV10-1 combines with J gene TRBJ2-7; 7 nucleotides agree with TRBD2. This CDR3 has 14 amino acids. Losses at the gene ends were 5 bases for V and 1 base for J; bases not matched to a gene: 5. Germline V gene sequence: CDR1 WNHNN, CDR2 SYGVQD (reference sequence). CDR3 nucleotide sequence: TGCGCCAGCAGTTTAGCGGGTAAATCCTACGAGCAGTACTTC. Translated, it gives CASSLAGKSYEQYF.

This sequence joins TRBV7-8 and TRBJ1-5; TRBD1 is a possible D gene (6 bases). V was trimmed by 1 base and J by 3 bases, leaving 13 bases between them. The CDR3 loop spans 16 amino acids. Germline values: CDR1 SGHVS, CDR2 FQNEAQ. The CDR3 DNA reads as TGTGCCAGCAGCTTAGTGGGAACAGGGATCAATCAGCCCCAGCATTTT. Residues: CASSLVGTGINQPQHF.

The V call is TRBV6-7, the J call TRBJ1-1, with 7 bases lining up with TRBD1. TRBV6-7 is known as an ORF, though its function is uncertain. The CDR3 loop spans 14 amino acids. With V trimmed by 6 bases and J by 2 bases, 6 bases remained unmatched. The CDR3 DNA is TGTGCCAGCAGCAAACAGGGGCGAAACACTGAAGCTTTCTTT. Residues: CASSKQGRNTEAFF.

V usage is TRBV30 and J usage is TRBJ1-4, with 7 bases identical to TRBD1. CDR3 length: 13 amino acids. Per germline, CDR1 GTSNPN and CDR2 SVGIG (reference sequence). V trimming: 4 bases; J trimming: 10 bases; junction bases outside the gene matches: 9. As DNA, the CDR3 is TGTGCCTGGAAGGTCAGGGGGATAGGAAAACTGTTTTTT. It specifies CAWKVRGIGKLFF.

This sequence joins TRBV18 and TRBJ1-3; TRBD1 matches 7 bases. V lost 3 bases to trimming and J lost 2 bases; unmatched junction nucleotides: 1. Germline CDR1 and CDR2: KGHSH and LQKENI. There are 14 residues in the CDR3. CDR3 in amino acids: CASSPDRAGNTIYF. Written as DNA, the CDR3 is TGTGCCAGCTCACCTGACAGGGCTGGAAACACCATATATTTT.

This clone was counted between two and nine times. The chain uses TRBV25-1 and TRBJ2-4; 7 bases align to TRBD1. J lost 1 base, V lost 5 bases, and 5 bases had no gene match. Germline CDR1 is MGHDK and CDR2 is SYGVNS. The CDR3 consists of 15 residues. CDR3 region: CASSPTGWAKNIQYF. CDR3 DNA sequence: TGTGCCAGCAGTCCGACAGGGTGGGCCAAAAACATTCAGTACTTC. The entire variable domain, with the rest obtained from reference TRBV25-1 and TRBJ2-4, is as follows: EADIYQTPRYLVIGTGKKITLECSQTMGHDKMYWYQQDPGMELHLIHYSYGVNSTEKGDLSSESTVSRIRTEHFPLTLESARPSHTSQYLCASSPTGWAKNIQYFGAGTRLSVL.

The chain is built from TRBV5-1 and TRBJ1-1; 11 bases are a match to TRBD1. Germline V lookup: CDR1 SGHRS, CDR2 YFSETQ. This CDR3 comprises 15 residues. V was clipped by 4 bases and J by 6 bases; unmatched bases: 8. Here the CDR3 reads CASSRIRGQGAEAFF. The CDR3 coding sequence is TGCGCCAGCAGCCGCATACGGGGACAGGGGGCTGAAGCTTTCTTT.

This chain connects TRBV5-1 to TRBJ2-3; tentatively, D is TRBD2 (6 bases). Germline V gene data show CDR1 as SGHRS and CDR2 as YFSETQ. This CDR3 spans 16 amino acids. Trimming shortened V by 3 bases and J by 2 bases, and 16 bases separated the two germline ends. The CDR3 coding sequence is TGCGCCAGCAGCTCCCCCGGGGGTGGGGCCACAGATACGCAGTATTTT. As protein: CASSSPGGGATDTQYF.

The CDR3, as DNA: TGTGCCAGCAATGAGGGGCGCCAAGAGACCCAGTACTTC. Translated: CASNEGRQETQYF. The rearrangement links TRBV2 to TRBJ2-5; D may match TRBD1 or TRBD2 (5 bases each). This CDR3 spans 13 amino acids. V was trimmed by 7 bases and J by 1 base, leaving 10 bases between them. Germline V gives CDR1 SNHLY, CDR2 FYNNEI.

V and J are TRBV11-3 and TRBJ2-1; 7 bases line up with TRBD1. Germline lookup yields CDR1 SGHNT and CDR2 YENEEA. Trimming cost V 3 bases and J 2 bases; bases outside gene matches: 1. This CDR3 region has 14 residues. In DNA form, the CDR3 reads TGTGCCAGCAGCTTGACAGGGACCTACAATGAGCAGTTCTTC. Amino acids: CASSLTGTYNEQFF.

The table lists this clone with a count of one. CDR3 DNA: TGTGCCAGCAGCCCCAAATACGAGCAGTACTTC. Translating gives CASSPKYEQYF. J is TRBJ2-7 and V is TRBV7-9; D is ambiguous. Trimming took off 5 bases at V and 4 bases at J, with 6 bases between the two ends. The CDR3 spans 11 residues. CDR1 is SEHNR, CDR2 FQNEAQ, per germline (reference sequence).

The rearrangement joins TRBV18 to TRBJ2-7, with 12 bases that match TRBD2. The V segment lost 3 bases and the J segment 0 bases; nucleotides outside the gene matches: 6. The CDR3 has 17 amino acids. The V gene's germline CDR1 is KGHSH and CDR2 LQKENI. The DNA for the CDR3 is TGTGCCAGCTCACCCGGACTAGCGGGATTAGTCTCCTACGAGCAGTACTTC. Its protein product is CASSPGLAGLVSYEQYF.

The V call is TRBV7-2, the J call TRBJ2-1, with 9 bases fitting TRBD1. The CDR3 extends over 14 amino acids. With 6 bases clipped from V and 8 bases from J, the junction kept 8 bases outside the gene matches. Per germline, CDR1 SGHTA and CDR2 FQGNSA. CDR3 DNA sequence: TGTGCCAGCAGAAGGGACAGGGCGTCCGATGAGCAGTTCTTC. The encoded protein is CASRRDRASDEQFF.

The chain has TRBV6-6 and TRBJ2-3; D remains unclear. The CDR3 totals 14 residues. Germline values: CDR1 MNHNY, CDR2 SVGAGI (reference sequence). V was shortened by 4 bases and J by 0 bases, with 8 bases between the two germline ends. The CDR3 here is CASSSTDSTDTQYF. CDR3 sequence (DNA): TGTGCCAGCAGTTCTACAGACAGCACAGATACGCAGTATTTT.

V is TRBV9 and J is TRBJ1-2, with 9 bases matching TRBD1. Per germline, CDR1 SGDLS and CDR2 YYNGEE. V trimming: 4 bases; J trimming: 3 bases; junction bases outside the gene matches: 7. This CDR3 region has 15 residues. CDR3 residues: CASSQRDREDYGYTF. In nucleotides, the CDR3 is TGTGCCAGCAGCCAAAGGGACAGGGAGGACTATGGCTACACCTTC.

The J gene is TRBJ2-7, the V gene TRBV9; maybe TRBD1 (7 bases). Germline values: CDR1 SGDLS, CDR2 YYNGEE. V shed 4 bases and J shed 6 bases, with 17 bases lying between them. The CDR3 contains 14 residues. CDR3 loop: CASSKRLGDSEQYF. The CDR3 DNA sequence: TGTGCCAGCAGCAAACGACTAGGGGACAGCGAGCAGTACTTC.

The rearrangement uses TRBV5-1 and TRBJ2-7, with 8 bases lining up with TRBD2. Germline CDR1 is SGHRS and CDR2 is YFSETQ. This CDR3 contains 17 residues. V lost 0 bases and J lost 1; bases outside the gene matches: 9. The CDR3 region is CASSLASGLGVSYEQYF. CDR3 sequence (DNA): TGCGCCAGCAGCTTGGCCTCGGGACTAGGAGTTTCCTACGAGCAGTACTTC.

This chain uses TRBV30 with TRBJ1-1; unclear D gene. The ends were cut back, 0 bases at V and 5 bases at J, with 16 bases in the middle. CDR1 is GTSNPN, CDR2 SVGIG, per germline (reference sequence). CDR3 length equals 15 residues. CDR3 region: CAWSVRARSWTEAFF. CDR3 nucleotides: TGTGCCTGGAGTGTGCGAGCCAGGTCGTGGACTGAAGCTTTCTTT.

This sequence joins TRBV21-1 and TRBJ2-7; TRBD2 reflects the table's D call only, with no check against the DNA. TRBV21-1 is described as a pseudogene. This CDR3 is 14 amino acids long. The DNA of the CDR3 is TGTGCCAGCAGCAGGGGCGGGAGCTCCTACGAGCAGTACTTC. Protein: CASSRGGSSYEQYF.

Written as DNA, the CDR3 is TGTGCCAGCCTACAGGGGAGTGGATCCTACGAGCAGTACTTC. Protein: CASLQGSGSYEQYF. The chain carries TRBV18 and TRBJ2-7; 7 nucleotides match TRBD1. V shed 8 bases and J 1 base; nucleotides not matched to a gene: 8. There are 14 residues in the CDR3. Per germline, CDR1 KGHSH and CDR2 LQKENI.

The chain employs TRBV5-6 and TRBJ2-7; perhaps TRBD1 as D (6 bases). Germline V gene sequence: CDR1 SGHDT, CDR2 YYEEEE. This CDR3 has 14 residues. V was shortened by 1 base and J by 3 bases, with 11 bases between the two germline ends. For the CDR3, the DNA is TGTGCCAGCAGCTTGCAGGTCAGGGGCTACGAGCAGTACTTC. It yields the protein CASSLQVRGYEQYF. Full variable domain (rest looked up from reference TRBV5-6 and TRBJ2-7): DAGVTQSPTHLIKTRGQQVTLRCSPKSGHDTVSWYQQALGQGPQFIFQYYEEEERQRGNFPDRFSGHQFPNYSSELNVNALLLGDSALYLCASSLQVRGYEQYFGPGTRLTVT.

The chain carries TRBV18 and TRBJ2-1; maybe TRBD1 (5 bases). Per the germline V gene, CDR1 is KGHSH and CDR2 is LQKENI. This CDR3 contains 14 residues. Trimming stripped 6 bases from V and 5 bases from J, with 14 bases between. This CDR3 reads CASSLRKGDNEQFF. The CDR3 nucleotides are TGTGCCAGCTCCCTCCGTAAAGGGGACAATGAGCAGTTCTTC.

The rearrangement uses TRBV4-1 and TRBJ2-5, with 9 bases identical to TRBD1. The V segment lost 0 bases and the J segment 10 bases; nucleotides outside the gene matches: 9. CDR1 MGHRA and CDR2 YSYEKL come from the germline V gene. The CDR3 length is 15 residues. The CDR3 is CASSQDPGQGRIQYF. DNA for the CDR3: TGCGCCAGCAGCCAAGACCCGGGACAGGGAAGGATCCAGTACTTC.

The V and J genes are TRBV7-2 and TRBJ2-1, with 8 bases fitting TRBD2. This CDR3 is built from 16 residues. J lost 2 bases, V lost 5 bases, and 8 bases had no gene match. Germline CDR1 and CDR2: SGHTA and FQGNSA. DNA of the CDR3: TGTGCCAGCAGCCCCGTGGCGGGAGGTCCCTACAATGAGCAGTTCTTC. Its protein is CASSPVAGGPYNEQFF.

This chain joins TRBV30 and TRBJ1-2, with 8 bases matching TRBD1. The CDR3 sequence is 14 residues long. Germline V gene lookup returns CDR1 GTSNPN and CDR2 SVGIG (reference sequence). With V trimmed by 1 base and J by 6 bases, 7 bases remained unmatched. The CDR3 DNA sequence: TGTGCCTGGAGTGCCGGACAGGGCCCAAATGGCTACACCTTC. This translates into CAWSAGQGPNGYTF.

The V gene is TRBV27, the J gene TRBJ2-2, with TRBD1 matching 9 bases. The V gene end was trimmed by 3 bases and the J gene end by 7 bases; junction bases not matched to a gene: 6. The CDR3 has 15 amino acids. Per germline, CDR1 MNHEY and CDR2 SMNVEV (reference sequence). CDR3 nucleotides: TGTGCCAGCAGTTTGTCGACAGGGGGAAACGGGGAGCTGTTTTTT. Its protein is CASSLSTGGNGELFF.

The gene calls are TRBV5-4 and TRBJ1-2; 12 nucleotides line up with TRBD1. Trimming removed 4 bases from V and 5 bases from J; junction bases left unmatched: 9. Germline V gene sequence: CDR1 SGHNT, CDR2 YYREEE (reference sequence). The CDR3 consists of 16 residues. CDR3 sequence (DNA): TGTGCCAGCAGCCCTGGGACAGGGGGCGATGGGTATGGCTACACCTTC. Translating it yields CASSPGTGGDGYGYTF.

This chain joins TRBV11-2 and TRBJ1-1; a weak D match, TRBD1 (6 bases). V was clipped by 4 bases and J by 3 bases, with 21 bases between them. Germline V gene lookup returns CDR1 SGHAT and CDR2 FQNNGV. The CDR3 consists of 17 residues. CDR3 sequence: CASSSPKYRVSDTEAFF. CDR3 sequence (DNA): TGTGCCAGCAGCTCACCGAAATACAGGGTGTCGGACACTGAAGCTTTCTTT. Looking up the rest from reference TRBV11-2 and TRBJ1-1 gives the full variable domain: EAGVAQSPRYKIIEKRQSVAFWCNPISGHATLYWYQQILGQGPKLLIQFQNNGVVDDSQLPKDRFSAERLKGVDSTLKIQPAKLEDSAVYLCASSSPKYRVSDTEAFFGQGTRLTVV.